These 22 T cell receptor beta chains were all obtained from the same sample, sequenced in a study of shared clonotypes between healthy human individuals. Repertoires were generated with immunoSEQ multiplex PCR, while TCRdb's copy carries only in-frame clones and drops some. The data contain 2 million to 3 million clones, 90% to 95% of them singletons. Sequences were obtained from naive CD4+ T cells sorted from blood. Subset of the sample: CD45RA+ positively selected. Receptors originate from a man aged 18 to 29 in good health.

This chain connects TRBV7-3 to TRBJ1-6; D uncertain. Between the trimmed V and J ends, which lost 1 base and 5 bases, there was a span of 6 bases. Germline CDR1 is SGHTA and CDR2 is FQGTGA. CDR3 length: 14 residues. The chain's CDR3 is CASSLKRNNSPLHF. The CDR3 DNA reads TGTGCCAGCAGCTTAAAGCGGAATAATTCACCCCTCCACTTT.

Here the CDR3 reads CASRSDRANTGELFF. The CDR3, as DNA: TGTGCCAGTAGATCAGACAGGGCAAACACCGGGGAGCTGTTTTTT. The chain recombines TRBV6-4 with TRBJ2-2, with 7 bases lining up with TRBD1. Trimming cost V 9 bases and J 2 bases; bases outside gene matches: 9. CDR1 is MRHNA and CDR2 is SNTAGT in the germline V gene. The CDR3 covers 15 residues.

Worth noting for this clone: The same CDR3 arises from other DNA sequences in this sample as well. The V and J genes are TRBV6-6 and TRBJ1-5; no clear D. CDR1 is MNHNY, CDR2 SVGAGI, per germline (reference sequence). Trimming cost V 0 bases and J 7 bases, with 7 bases left between them. The CDR3 contains 13 residues. CDR3: CASSYSSGQPQHF. CDR3 DNA sequence: TGTGCCAGCAGTTACTCCTCCGGGCAGCCCCAGCATTTT.

Here the CDR3 DNA reads TGTGCCAGCAGCTTGGAGCTAGCGGGGTTCCAAGAGACCCAGTACTTC. Translating gives CASSLELAGFQETQYF. The chain joins TRBV5-4 to TRBJ2-5; TRBD2 aligns across 9 bases. CDR3 length: 16 residues. Germline V CDR1 and CDR2: SGHNT, YYREEE (reference sequence). With V trimmed by 0 bases and J by 1 base, 4 bases remained unmatched.

V gene TRBV18 combines with J gene TRBJ2-7; a possible D gene is TRBD2 (5 bases). Germline-derived CDR1 and CDR2 are KGHSH and LQKENI. V was cut by 5 bases and J by 3 bases, with 11 bases left in between. This CDR3 region has 13 residues. The CDR3 DNA reads as TGTGCCAGCTCATCCTTCCGGGGCTACGAGCAGTACTTC. This codes for CASSSFRGYEQYF.

This clone was seen once. The rearrangement uses TRBV18 and TRBJ2-7; possible D gene TRBD2, 6 bases. V dropped 2 bases and J dropped 4 bases, with 12 bases sitting between them. Germline values: CDR1 KGHSH, CDR2 LQKENI. This CDR3 region has 14 residues. The CDR3 protein is CASSPGASEYEQYF. The CDR3 DNA sequence: TGTGCCAGCTCACCAGGGGCTAGCGAATACGAGCAGTACTTC.

The rearrangement joins TRBV10-2 to TRBJ1-2; 7 bases are a match to TRBD1. This CDR3 region has 16 residues. Per the germline V gene, CDR1 is WSHSY and CDR2 is SAAADI. Germline trimming cut 6 bases from V and 6 bases from J; bases unmatched to any gene: 16. CDR3 DNA sequence: TGCGCCAGCAGCGACAACAGGGGCCCCGATCTGGATGGCTACACCTTC. Protein sequence: CASSDNRGPDLDGYTF.

To note about this clone: Distinct nucleotide sequences in the sample also encode this CDR3. The genes are TRBV19 and TRBJ1-1, with unresolved D. Per germline, CDR1 LNHDA and CDR2 SQIVND (reference sequence). Trimming took 3 bases from V and 1 from J, leaving 6 bases between them. This CDR3 has 13 amino acids. The CDR3 bases are TGTGCCAGTAGTATCACGGGGAACACTGAAGCTTTCTTT. It codes for CASSITGNTEAFF.

The chain recombines TRBV6-1 with TRBJ2-7; 7 nucleotides align to TRBD1. Germline assignment: CDR1 MNHNS and CDR2 SASEGT. With V trimmed by 6 bases and J by 4 bases, 6 bases remained unmatched. This CDR3 has 13 residues. The CDR3 sequence: CASRWDRSYEQYF. DNA for the CDR3: TGTGCCAGCAGATGGGACAGAAGTTACGAGCAGTACTTC.

The V and J genes are TRBV2 and TRBJ1-4, with a tentative D call TRBD1 (5 bases). This CDR3 contains 13 residues. The V gene's germline CDR1 is SNHLY and CDR2 FYNNEI. V lost 11 bases, J lost 4 bases, and 14 bases lay in between. The CDR3 sequence is CAGGVHNNEKLFF. CDR3 nucleotides: TGTGCCGGAGGGGTACACAATAATGAAAAACTGTTTTTT.

The chain recombines TRBV2 with TRBJ2-6; a weak D match, TRBD2 (6 bases). V was trimmed by 8 bases and J by 4 bases, leaving 12 bases between them. CDR1 is SNHLY and CDR2 is FYNNEI in the germline V gene. This CDR3 region has 14 residues. The CDR3 loop reads CASGAGPGANVLTF. CDR3 nucleotides: TGTGCCAGCGGGGCGGGGCCCGGGGCCAACGTCCTGACTTTC.

The sample holds a few counts of this clone. V usage is TRBV7-9 and J usage is TRBJ1-1, with 7 bases aligning to TRBD1. Germline CDR1 reads SEHNR; CDR2 reads FQNEAQ (reference sequence). The V gene end was trimmed by 5 bases and the J gene end by 6 bases; junction bases not matched to a gene: 6. There are 13 residues in the CDR3. CDR3 residues: CASSHQGEAEAFF. The CDR3 DNA follows: TGTGCCAGCAGCCACCAGGGGGAAGCTGAAGCTTTCTTT. The whole variable domain, remainder taken from reference TRBV7-9 and TRBJ1-1, is DTGVSQNPRHKITKRGQNVTFRCDPISEHNRLYWYRQTLGQGPEFLTYFQNEAQLEKSRLLSDRFSAERPKGSFSTLEIQRTEQGDSAMYLCASSHQGEAEAFFGQGTRLTVV.

This CDR3 is CASSGVQGNIQYF. The CDR3 DNA is TGTGCCAGCAGTGGGGTTCAGGGAAACATTCAGTACTTC. V gene TRBV5-4 combines with J gene TRBJ2-4, with a tentative D call TRBD1 (5 bases). Germline CDR1 SGHNT, CDR2 YYREEE (reference sequence). With 5 bases removed from V and 6 bases from J, the gap between germline ends came to 12 bases. The CDR3 totals 13 residues. The full variable domain, completed using reference TRBV5-4 and TRBJ2-4, is ETGVTQSPTHLIKTRGQQVTLRCSSQSGHNTVSWYQQALGQGPQFIFQYYREEENGRGNFPPRFSGLQFPNYSSELNVNALELDDSALYLCASSGVQGNIQYFGAGTRLSVL.

The chain carries TRBV5-1 and TRBJ2-1; 11 bases line up with TRBD2. Germline V gene data show CDR1 as SGHRS and CDR2 as YFSETQ. J lost 7 bases, V lost 4 bases, and 7 bases had no gene match. This CDR3 region has 15 residues. The CDR3 nucleotides are TGCGCCAGCAGCCTTTCTAGCGGGGGGTGGAATGAGCAGTTCTTC. This encodes CASSLSSGGWNEQFF.

The V gene is TRBV6-1, the J gene TRBJ1-5; TRBD1 agrees at 12 bases. With V trimmed by 5 bases and J by 7 bases, 6 bases remained unmatched. The CDR3 contains 15 residues. Germline V gene sequence: CDR1 MNHNS, CDR2 SASEGT. CDR3: CASSIGTGGRQPQHF. Here the CDR3 DNA reads TGTGCCAGCAGTATAGGGACAGGGGGCCGACAGCCCCAGCATTTT.

Details on this clone: The same CDR3 arises from other DNA sequences in this sample as well. V is TRBV27 and J is TRBJ2-7, with D unresolved. The CDR3 has 14 amino acids. From germline, CDR1 is MNHEY and CDR2 SMNVEV (reference sequence). Trimming shortened V by 3 bases and J by 0 bases, and 9 bases separated the two germline ends. CDR3 sequence (DNA): TGTGCCAGCAGTTTTGGCAGGAGCTCCTACGAGCAGTACTTC. Protein product: CASSFGRSSYEQYF.

In this sample, this clone turned up a few times. This sequence joins TRBV6-1 and TRBJ1-5; D gene unclear. Trimming took 5 bases from V and 6 from J, leaving 14 bases between them. The germline CDR1 and CDR2 sequences are MNHNS and SASEGT. The CDR3 covers 14 residues. CDR3: CASSSQLLGQPQHF. DNA of the CDR3: TGTGCCAGCAGTTCACAGCTTCTGGGTCAGCCCCAGCATTTT.

The V call is TRBV21-1, the J call TRBJ2-1; the DNA was not used to check the table's D call, TRBD2. TRBV21-1 is labeled a pseudogene. The CDR3 is 17 amino acids. CDR3 sequence reads: CASSKAPGTSRPDEQFF. Here the CDR3 DNA reads TGTGCCAGCAGCAAAGCCCCCGGGACTAGCCGACCAGATGAGCAGTTCTTC.

The V gene is TRBV10-2, the J gene TRBJ1-5; no definite D call. From germline, CDR1 is WSHSY and CDR2 SAAADI. The CDR3 contains 13 residues. V lost 6 bases, J lost 0 bases, and 6 bases lay in between. CDR3 loop: CASRGTSNQPQHF. CDR3 coding DNA: TGCGCCAGCAGAGGTACTAGCAATCAGCCCCAGCATTTT.

With respect to this clone: This sample also contains other DNA sequences that code for the same CDR3. The genes are TRBV7-8 and TRBJ1-6; D is perhaps TRBD1 (6 bases). Germline V gene lookup returns CDR1 SGHVS and CDR2 FQNEAQ. V gave up 0 bases and J gave up 7 bases, with 7 bases separating them. The CDR3 totals 14 residues. The CDR3 is CASSLAGQNSPLHF. For the CDR3, the DNA is TGTGCCAGCAGCTTAGCCGGACAGAATTCACCCCTCCACTTT.

A note on this clone: Other DNA sequences of this sample code for an identical CDR3. This sequence joins TRBV5-1 and TRBJ2-7; D ambiguous. Per the germline V gene, CDR1 is SGHRS and CDR2 is YFSETQ. With 0 bases removed from V and 2 bases from J, the gap between germline ends came to 9 bases. The CDR3 has 14 residues. As DNA, the CDR3 is TGCGCCAGCAGCTTGGAGAGGTCCCCCTACGAGCAGTACTTC. Translating it yields CASSLERSPYEQYF.

The count of this clone is one. The rearrangement links TRBV4-2 to TRBJ2-3; 10 bases match TRBD2. CDR3 length equals 17 residues. The V gene's germline CDR1 is LGHNA and CDR2 YNFKEQ. The V and J ends lost 8 bases and 2 bases, in that order; junction bases with no gene match: 13. The CDR3 loop reads CASLRLAGGINTDTQYF. For the CDR3, the DNA is TGTGCCAGCCTGAGACTAGCGGGCGGCATCAACACAGATACGCAGTATTTT.